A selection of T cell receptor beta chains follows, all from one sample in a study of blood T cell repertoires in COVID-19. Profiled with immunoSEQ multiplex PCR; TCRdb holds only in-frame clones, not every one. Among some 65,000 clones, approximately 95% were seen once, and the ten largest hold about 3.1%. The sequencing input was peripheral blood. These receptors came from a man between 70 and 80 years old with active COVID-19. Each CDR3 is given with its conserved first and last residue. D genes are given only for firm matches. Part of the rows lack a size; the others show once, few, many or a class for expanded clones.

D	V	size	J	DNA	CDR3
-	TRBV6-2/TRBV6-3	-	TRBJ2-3	TGTGCCAGCAGTCAATCTAGGGGGGGTGGCGCAGATACGCAGTATTTT	CASSQSRGGGADTQYF
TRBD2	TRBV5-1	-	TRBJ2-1	TGCGCCAGCAGCTACACTAGCGGGGTAAACAATGAGCAGTTCTTC	CASSYTSGVNNEQFF
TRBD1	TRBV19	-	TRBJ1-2	TGTGCCAGTAGTAGACCGGGACAGCTCTATGGCTACACCTTC	CASSRPGQLYGYTF
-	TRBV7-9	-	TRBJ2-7	TGTGCCAGCAGCTCCCTGAGCTCCTACGAGCAGTACTTC	CASSSLSSYEQYF
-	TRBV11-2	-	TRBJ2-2	TGTGCCAGCAGATTTGGGGGGCTCCTAGCGGCGAACACCGGGGAGCTGTTTTTT	CASRFGGLLAANTGELFF
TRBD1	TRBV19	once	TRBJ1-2	TGTGCCAGTAGTATGGTAGCGGGACAGCACCCTAACTATGGCTACACCTTC	CASSMVAGQHPNYGYTF
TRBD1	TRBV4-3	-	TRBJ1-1	TGCGCCAGCAGCCAGACAGGGCTCACTGAAGCTTTCTTT	CASSQTGLTEAFF
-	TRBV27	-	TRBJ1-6	TGTGCCAGCAGTGCCTACAGGAATTCACCCCTCCACTTT	CASSAYRNSPLHF
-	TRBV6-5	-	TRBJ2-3	TGTGCCAGCACCATAGAGATTACGCAGTATTTT	CASTIEITQYF
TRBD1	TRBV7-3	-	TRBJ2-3	TGTGCCAGCAGCAGAAAGCTAGGACAGGGGACAGATACGCAGTATTTT	CASSRKLGQGTDTQYF
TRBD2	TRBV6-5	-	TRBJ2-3	TGTGCCAGCAGTTACGGGTCCGGGGGGGTCACAGATACGCAGTATTTT	CASSYGSGGVTDTQYF
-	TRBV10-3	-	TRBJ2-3	TGTGCCATCAGTCGGGAGTACACAGATACGCAGTATTTT	CAISREYTDTQYF
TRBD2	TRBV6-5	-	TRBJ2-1	TGTGCCAGCACCCACGGGGGGGCGGGGAAAAATGAGCAGTTCTTC	CASTHGGAGKNEQFF
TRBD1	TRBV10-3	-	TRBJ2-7	TGTGCCATCAGAGGGACAGGGAGTCGTCTGGAGCAGTACTTC	CAIRGTGSRLEQYF
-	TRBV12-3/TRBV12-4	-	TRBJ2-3	TGTGCCAGCAGTCCCCCCTCAGATACGCAGTATTTT	CASSPPSDTQYF
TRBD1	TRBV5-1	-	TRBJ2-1	TGCGCCAGCAGCCCCCCTGGGACAGGGGGCTCGAATGAGCAGTTCTTC	CASSPPGTGGSNEQFF
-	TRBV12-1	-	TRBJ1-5	TGTGCCAGCAGCCCGAGGGTACGCGGTCAGCCCCAGCATTTT	CASSPRVRGQPQHF
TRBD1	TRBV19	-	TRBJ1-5	TGTGCCAGTACCACCACAGGGGCGGGTACTCAGCCCCAGCATTTT	CASTTTGAGTQPQHF
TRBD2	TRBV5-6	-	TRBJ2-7	TGTGCCAGCAGCTCCCGTTGGATAAGCGGGGGGCGGTACGAGCAGTACTTC	CASSSRWISGGRYEQYF
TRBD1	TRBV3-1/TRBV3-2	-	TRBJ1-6	TGTGCCAGCAGCCAAGGGACAGGGTATAATTCACCCCTCCACTTT	CASSQGTGYNSPLHF
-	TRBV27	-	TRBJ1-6	TGTGCCAGCACCCGGGGCAGGGGCAATAATTCACCCCTCCACTTT	CASTRGRGNNSPLHF
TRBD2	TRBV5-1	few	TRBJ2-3	TGCGCCAGCAGCCCCGGGGGGGCGGATACGCAGTATTTT	CASSPGGADTQYF
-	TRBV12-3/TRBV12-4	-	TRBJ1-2	TGTGCCAGCAGTTTAGGCAGGTTTTATGGCTACACCTTC	CASSLGRFYGYTF
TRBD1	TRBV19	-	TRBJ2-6	TGTGCCAGTAGTGAACAGGGGACTGGGGCCAACGTCCTGACTTTC	CASSEQGTGANVLTF
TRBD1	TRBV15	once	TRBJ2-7	TGTGCCACCAGCAGAGGAGGACAGGGTATCGACGAGCAGTACTTC	CATSRGGQGIDEQYF
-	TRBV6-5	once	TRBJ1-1	TGTGCCAGCAGTTACAGGGCAGGGTACACTGAAGCTTTCTTT	CASSYRAGYTEAFF
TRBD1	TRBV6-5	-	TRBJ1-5	TGTGCCAGCGATGTCGGACAGGGGGCGGGTCAGCCCCAGCATTTT	CASDVGQGAGQPQHF
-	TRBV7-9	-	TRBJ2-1	TGTGCCAGCAGCTCGTCAGGGATGGAGCAGTTCTTC	CASSSSGMEQFF
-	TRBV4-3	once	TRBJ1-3	TGCGCCAGCAGCCAAGATTTGTTCGGGGGAGGCTCTGGAAACACCATATATTTT	CASSQDLFGGGSGNTIYF
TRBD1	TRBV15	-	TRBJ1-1	TGTGCCACCAGCAGAGATCGCGGCAGGGGGCCCACTGAAGCTTTCTTT	CATSRDRGRGPTEAFF
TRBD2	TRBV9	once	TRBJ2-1	TGTGCCAGCAGCGTCCTAGCGGGGGGCTACAATGAGCAGTTCTTC	CASSVLAGGYNEQFF
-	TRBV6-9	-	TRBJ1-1	TGTGCCAGCAGGTCTAGGCCGATTTTATTAGAAGCTTTCTTT	CASRSRPILLEAFF
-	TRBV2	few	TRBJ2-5	TGTGCCAGCAGTGATGCGGGGGCGCAAGAGACCCAGTACTTC	CASSDAGAQETQYF
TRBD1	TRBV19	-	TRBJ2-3	TGTGCCAGTAGTATGCCGGACAGGTCGAGCACAGATACGCAGTATTTT	CASSMPDRSSTDTQYF
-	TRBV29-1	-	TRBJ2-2	TGCAGCACTCTGGACAGCCCGAACACCGGGGAGCTGTTTTTT	CSTLDSPNTGELFF